One sample yielded the 30 T cell receptor beta chains listed below, sequenced in a study of blood T cell repertoires in COVID-19. Generated by immunoSEQ multiplex PCR, the TCRdb table keeps only in-frame clones and is missing some. This table holds hundreds of thousands of clones, approximately 83% found once. Material for sequencing was PBMCs or T cells enriched from blood (not recorded which). The receptors come from a man aged 25-45 years who had recovered from COVID-19.

This clone was found a few times. The chain employs TRBV6-4 and TRBJ1-6, with TRBD1 identical over 10 bases. This CDR3 spans 14 amino acids. V was clipped by 5 bases and J by 10 bases; unmatched bases: 5. Germline V gene data show CDR1 as MRHNA and CDR2 as SNTAGT. CDR3 sequence: CASSPGQGYSPLHF. The DNA of the CDR3 is TGTGCCAGCAGTCCGGGACAGGGGTACTCACCCCTCCACTTT.

J is TRBJ2-3 and V is TRBV5-6, with D possibly being TRBD2 (5 bases). The CDR3 is 14 amino acids. V was shortened by 2 bases and J by 2 bases, with 9 bases between the two germline ends. Germline assignment: CDR1 SGHDT and CDR2 YYEEEE. The CDR3 nucleotides read TGTGCCAGCAGCTTTGGACTGAACACAGATACGCAGTATTTT. This gives the protein CASSFGLNTDTQYF.

The chain employs TRBV11-2 and TRBJ1-1; a weak D match, TRBD1 (5 bases). The germline CDR1 and CDR2 sequences are SGHAT and FQNNGV. This CDR3 is built from 14 residues. V shed 4 bases and J shed 9 bases, with 18 bases lying between them. This CDR3 reads CASSWEPGEAQAFF. The CDR3 nucleotides are TGTGCCAGCAGCTGGGAGCCGGGGGAGGCACAAGCTTTCTTT.

This chain connects TRBV27 to TRBJ1-3; the D gene is possibly TRBD1 (6 bases). V was cut by 0 bases and J by 1 base, with 16 bases left in between. The CDR3 is 18 amino acids. Per the germline V gene, CDR1 is MNHEY and CDR2 is SMNVEV (reference sequence). The CDR3: CASSLSRDNRLSGNTIYF. The CDR3 coding sequence is TGTGCCAGCAGTTTATCCCGGGACAACCGTTTATCTGGAAACACCATATATTTT.

This clone was seen a handful of times. The chain joins TRBV11-2 to TRBJ2-5; TRBD2 aligns across 10 bases. This CDR3 is 16 amino acids long. The germline V gene has CDR1 SGHAT and CDR2 FQNNGV. Germline trimming cut 6 bases from V and 4 bases from J; bases unmatched to any gene: 11. The CDR3 loop is CASRRGTSGVGETQYF. In nucleotides, the CDR3 is TGTGCCAGCAGGCGTGGTACTAGCGGGGTGGGAGAGACCCAGTACTTC.

V is TRBV6-5 and J is TRBJ2-7; TRBD1 aligns across 8 bases. Germline V gene lookup returns CDR1 MNHEY and CDR2 SVGAGI. This CDR3 spans 15 amino acids. J was trimmed by 0 bases and V by 6 bases; bases with no gene match: 7. The CDR3 nucleotides read TGTGCCAGCAGCGAGGGACAGGCGAGCTCCTACGAGCAGTACTTC. Translated: CASSEGQASSYEQYF.

V is TRBV9 and J is TRBJ2-3; TRBD2 matches 8 bases. Germline trimming cut 1 base from V and 4 bases from J; bases unmatched to any gene: 8. The germline V gene encodes CDR1 SGDLS and CDR2 YYNGEE. There are 16 residues in the CDR3. Here the CDR3 DNA reads TGTGCCAGCAGCGTACAAGCGGGGGTTAAGGCAGATACGCAGTATTTT. Protein product: CASSVQAGVKADTQYF.

CDR3 DNA sequence: TGTGCCAGCAGTGGGGGGCGGGACAGGGTCTACGAGCAGTACTTC. Translated: CASSGGRDRVYEQYF. This sequence joins TRBV6-4 and TRBJ2-7, with 9 nucleotides matching TRBD1. V gave up 4 bases and J gave up 3 bases; unmatched junction bases: 7. From germline, CDR1 is MRHNA and CDR2 SNTAGT. This CDR3 region has 15 residues.

The chain is built from TRBV6-1 and TRBJ1-1, with D possibly TRBD1 on 6 matching bases. The CDR3 covers 14 residues. Trimming took 1 base from V and 5 from J, leaving 11 bases between them. Germline CDR1 MNHNS, CDR2 SASEGT. The CDR3 region has the DNA TGTGCCAGCAGTGAAGACAGGGTAAGAACTGAAGCTTTCTTT. Its translation: CASSEDRVRTEAFF.

The gene calls are TRBV4-1 and TRBJ1-3; TRBD1 agrees at 9 bases. The V gene end was trimmed by 4 bases and the J gene end by 0 bases; junction bases not matched to a gene: 4. The germline gives CDR1 MGHRA, CDR2 YSYEKL. There are 16 residues in the CDR3. CDR3 sequence reads: CASSRTGASSGNTIYF. The CDR3 DNA is TGCGCCAGCAGCCGGACAGGGGCCAGCTCTGGAAACACCATATATTTT.

The genes are TRBV7-9 and TRBJ2-5; 8 bases are shared with TRBD1. The CDR3 sequence is 18 residues long. Germline V gene lookup returns CDR1 SEHNR and CDR2 FQNEAQ (reference sequence). J was trimmed by 2 bases and V by 5 bases; bases with no gene match: 16. The CDR3 protein is CASSERLVDRGSQETQYF. The CDR3 DNA sequence: TGTGCCAGCAGCGAGAGGCTGGTCGACAGGGGTTCTCAAGAGACCCAGTACTTC.

The rearrangement uses TRBV6-6 and TRBJ2-1, with D unclear. CDR3 length: 13 amino acids. V gave up 2 bases and J gave up 4 bases, with 6 bases separating them. Germline CDR1 is MNHNY and CDR2 is SVGAGI (reference sequence). The CDR3 coding sequence is TGTGCCAGCAGTTACGGCTTATACAATGAGCAGTTCTTC. It specifies CASSYGLYNEQFF.

This clone was counted once. The chain recombines TRBV5-1 with TRBJ2-2; TRBD1 is a possible D gene (6 bases). The CDR3 spans 15 residues. Trimming stripped 5 bases from V and 0 bases from J, with 11 bases between. Germline V gene lookup returns CDR1 SGHRS and CDR2 YFSETQ. In DNA, the CDR3 is TGCGCCAGCAGGGACAGCCCTACGAACACCGGGGAGCTGTTTTTT. Its protein product is CASRDSPTNTGELFF.

The chain is built from TRBV15 and TRBJ2-7; 8 bases are a match to TRBD1. CDR3 length: 14 residues. The V gene's germline CDR1 is LNHNV and CDR2 YYDKDF (reference sequence). With V trimmed by 1 base and J by 4 bases, 3 bases remained unmatched. CDR3 DNA: TGTGCCACCAGCAGAGGAAACAGGGGGTACGAGCAGTACTTC. As protein: CATSRGNRGYEQYF.

The V gene is TRBV9, the J gene TRBJ1-2; TRBD1 might be the D (6 bases). This CDR3 has 16 amino acids. V dropped 6 bases and J dropped 0 bases, with 18 bases sitting between them. CDR1 and CDR2 (germline): SGDLS, YYNGEE. The CDR3 loop is CASTPGGATANYGYTF. The CDR3, as DNA: TGTGCCAGCACCCCGGGGGGGGCGACAGCTAACTATGGCTACACCTTC.

The gene calls are TRBV29-1 and TRBJ2-1; 7 bases are shared with TRBD2. V dropped 7 bases and J dropped 9; count of bases not matched to a gene: 12. Looked up from germline, CDR1 is SQVTM and CDR2 is ANQGSEA. This CDR3 has 13 residues. This CDR3 reads CSGERGHVTEQFF. The CDR3 DNA is TGCAGCGGAGAGCGGGGCCACGTCACTGAGCAGTTCTTC.

V gene TRBV11-2 combines with J gene TRBJ2-6; D uncertain. Trimming took 5 bases from V and 1 from J, leaving 3 bases between them. Germline CDR1 reads SGHAT; CDR2 reads FQNNGV. The CDR3 length is 13 residues. CDR3: CASSHSGANVLTF. CDR3 nucleotide sequence: TGTGCCAGCAGCCATTCTGGGGCCAACGTCCTGACTTTC.

The chain couples TRBV9 to TRBJ1-1; the D is unclear. Trimming stripped 1 base from V and 0 bases from J, with 7 bases between. Per germline, CDR1 SGDLS and CDR2 YYNGEE. The CDR3 spans 14 residues. The DNA of the CDR3 is TGTGCCAGCAGCGTAAGCACTTTGAACACTGAAGCTTTCTTT. This encodes CASSVSTLNTEAFF.

V gene TRBV6-5 combines with J gene TRBJ1-4; D unresolved. Looked up from germline, CDR1 is MNHEY and CDR2 is SVGAGI. This CDR3 has 13 residues. Trimming took off 7 bases at V and 10 bases at J, with 16 bases between the two ends. DNA for the CDR3: TGTGCCAGCATGCGGACTTACTCTTCAAAACTGTTTTTT. Its protein product is CASMRTYSSKLFF.

This clone occurred once. This rearrangement joins TRBV3-1 (or the pseudogene TRBV3-2) to TRBJ1-4; 9 bases map to TRBD1. The CDR3 totals 16 residues. V shed 4 bases, J shed 7 bases, and the junction held 10 bases outside the gene matches. Germline V gene lookup returns CDR1 LGHDT and CDR2 YNNKEL (reference sequence). DNA of the CDR3: TGTGCCAGCAGCCCCACAGGGACAGGGAAAAGTGAAAAACTGTTTTTT. It yields the protein CASSPTGTGKSEKLFF.

J is TRBJ2-2 and V is TRBV7-9; D uncertain. The CDR3 sequence is 11 residues long. V was pared by 6 bases and J by 5 bases, with 4 bases between. CDR1 is SEHNR, CDR2 FQNEAQ, per germline (reference sequence). CDR3 in amino acids: CASRYTGELFF. CDR3 nucleotides: TGTGCCAGCAGGTATACCGGGGAGCTGTTTTTT.

This clone was observed once. This chain links TRBV10-1 with TRBJ2-7; 7 bases are shared with TRBD1. CDR3 size: 14 residues. The J segment lost 3 bases and the V segment lost 6 bases, leaving 8 bases of the junction unmatched. Germline-derived CDR1 and CDR2 are WNHNN and SYGVQD (reference sequence). CDR3 loop: CASSPGTELYEQYF. The CDR3 DNA sequence: TGCGCCAGCAGCCCCGGGACAGAACTCTACGAGCAGTACTTC.

The table lists this clone with a count of one. This sequence joins TRBV9 and TRBJ2-7; D is unclear. The CDR3 has 14 amino acids. Trimming shortened V by 2 bases and J by 2 bases, and 11 bases separated the two germline ends. Germline V gene lookup returns CDR1 SGDLS and CDR2 YYNGEE. Written as DNA, the CDR3 is TGTGCCAGCAGCGTGCGAATCGAGCCCTACGAGCAGTACTTC. Protein product: CASSVRIEPYEQYF.

This clone was observed a handful of times. The genes are TRBV7-3 and TRBJ2-7; D remains unclear. V lost 5 bases and J 3 bases, leaving 8 bases between the germline ends. Germline V gene sequence: CDR1 SGHTA, CDR2 FQGTGA. There are 12 residues in the CDR3. The CDR3, as DNA: TGTGCCAGCAGCGCCAACGGCTACGAGCAGTACTTC. It yields the protein CASSANGYEQYF. The entire variable domain, with the rest obtained from reference TRBV7-3 and TRBJ2-7, is as follows: GAGVSQTPSNKVTEKGKYVELRCDPISGHTALYWYRQSLGQGPEFLIYFQGTGAADDSGLPNDRFFAVRPEGSVSTLKIQRTERGDSAVYLCASSANGYEQYFGPGTRLTVT.

DNA of the CDR3: TGTGCCAGCAGGAGGGGGCCGGACCCCTATTCACCCCTCCACTTT. Protein sequence: CASRRGPDPYSPLHF. V gene TRBV6-4 combines with J gene TRBJ1-6; 7 bases line up with TRBD1. Germline CDR1 MRHNA, CDR2 SNTAGT. The V segment lost 6 bases and the J segment 8 bases; nucleotides outside the gene matches: 10. The CDR3 contains 15 residues.

This clone was detected only a few times. V and J are TRBV6-6 and TRBJ1-6; tentative D call: TRBD1 (6 bases). The V gene lost 7 bases and the J gene lost 6 bases, with 16 bases spanning the gap. CDR1 and CDR2 (germline): MNHNY, SVGAGI (reference sequence). The CDR3 sequence is 15 residues long. This CDR3 is CASMKHGDTNSPLHF. The DNA of the CDR3 is TGTGCCAGCATGAAACATGGGGACACTAATTCACCCCTCCACTTT.

The chain joins TRBV3-1 (or the pseudogene TRBV3-2) to TRBJ1-2, with D possibly being TRBD1 (5 bases). The germline V and J ends were trimmed by 0 bases and 7 bases, with 15 bases remaining between them. The CDR3 covers 15 residues. The germline V gene encodes CDR1 LGHDT and CDR2 YNNKEL (reference sequence). CDR3 residues: CASSQDRGGWSGYTF. The CDR3 nucleotides are TGTGCCAGCAGCCAAGATCGTGGGGGGTGGTCTGGCTACACCTTC.

With regard to this clone: The same CDR3 can be traced to other DNA sequences in this sample. The chain links TRBV5-1 to TRBJ1-2, with unresolved D. Germline CDR1 and CDR2: SGHRS and YFSETQ. With 4 bases removed from V and 2 bases from J, the gap between germline ends came to 12 bases. The CDR3 consists of 14 residues. The CDR3 sequence: CASSPGGANYGYTF. CDR3 coding DNA: TGCGCCAGCAGCCCCGGAGGAGCGAACTATGGCTACACCTTC.

The genes are TRBV5-4 and TRBJ2-5; D unresolved. V dropped 1 base and J dropped 1 base, with 5 bases sitting between them. The CDR3 sequence is 13 residues long. Per the germline V gene, CDR1 is SGHNT and CDR2 is YYREEE (reference sequence). The CDR3 DNA reads as TGTGCCAGCAGCTTGCCCAGCCAAGAGACCCAGTACTTC. The encoded protein is CASSLPSQETQYF.

The gene calls are TRBV20-1 and TRBJ2-5; D is possibly TRBD1 (5 bases). Trimming took 3 bases from V and 3 from J, leaving 11 bases between them. The CDR3 runs to 13 residues. Germline CDR1 DFQATT, CDR2 SNEGSKA (reference sequence). The CDR3 protein is CSASLGVEETQYF. The CDR3 bases are TGCAGTGCTAGTTTAGGGGTTGAAGAGACCCAGTACTTC.